This T cell receptor (beta chain) was profiled in a study of beta chain features in type 1 diabetes. Background on the study: The patient and healthy donor groups were comparable for age, gender and cell yields. Points from the study as a whole: Junctions at VDJ sites from type 1 diabetes patients had fewer insertions and more deletions. Within each of all four CD4+ subsets, Type 1 diabetes patients had TCRB CDR3s that were moderately but significantly shorter.

Researchers reported sorting CD4+ naive, central memory, regulatory and stem cell-like memory cells via CD45RO/CCR7/CD25/CD127/CD95/CD27. The authors obtained over 95% purity in all sorted populations. About this clone: Its antigen remains unidentified.

The V segment lost 1 base and the J segment 0 bases; nucleotides outside the gene matches: 8. Germline V CDR1 and CDR2: KGHSH, LQKENI. The CDR3 is made up of 17 amino acids. Sequencing targeted expressed TCRB transcripts, as all isolated RNA had been reverse transcribed. Libraries were prepared by immunoSEQ multiplex PCR; TCRdb keeps only in-frame clonotypes and omits some of them. The sample includes under 400,000 clones, roughly 12% of them seen just once. Material: naive CD4+ T cells from blood. The TCR originated in a woman under 30 with type 1 diabetes. The J gene is TRBJ2-5, the V gene TRBV18; 7 bases align to TRBD1. The CDR3 DNA reads TGTGCCAGCTCACCACTATCGCCAGGGGGTAACCAAGAGACCCAGTACTTC. The encoded protein is CASSPLSPGGNQETQYF.